This T cell receptor beta chain was documented in a study of blood T cell repertoires in COVID-19. About the study: Acute-phase and convalescent COVID-19 samples originated in the United States, Italy and Spain.

This table comes from immunoSEQ multiplex PCR, and its TCRdb copy is limited to in-frame clones, with some not included. This sample has approximately 64,000 clones, with about 80% found just once. Losses at the gene ends were 1 base for V and 6 bases for J; bases not matched to a gene: 9. Germline V gene sequence: CDR1 LGHNA, CDR2 YNFKEQ. This CDR3 spans 18 amino acids. The chain links TRBV4-2 to TRBJ2-1; the match to TRBD2 covers 13 bases. The sequencing input was peripheral blood. The TCR comes from a woman aged 70-85 years with acute or convalescent COVID-19. The CDR3: CASSQAELAGGPGNEQFF. CDR3 bases: TGTGCCAGCAGCCAAGCAGAACTAGCGGGAGGGCCCGGCAATGAGCAGTTCTTC.